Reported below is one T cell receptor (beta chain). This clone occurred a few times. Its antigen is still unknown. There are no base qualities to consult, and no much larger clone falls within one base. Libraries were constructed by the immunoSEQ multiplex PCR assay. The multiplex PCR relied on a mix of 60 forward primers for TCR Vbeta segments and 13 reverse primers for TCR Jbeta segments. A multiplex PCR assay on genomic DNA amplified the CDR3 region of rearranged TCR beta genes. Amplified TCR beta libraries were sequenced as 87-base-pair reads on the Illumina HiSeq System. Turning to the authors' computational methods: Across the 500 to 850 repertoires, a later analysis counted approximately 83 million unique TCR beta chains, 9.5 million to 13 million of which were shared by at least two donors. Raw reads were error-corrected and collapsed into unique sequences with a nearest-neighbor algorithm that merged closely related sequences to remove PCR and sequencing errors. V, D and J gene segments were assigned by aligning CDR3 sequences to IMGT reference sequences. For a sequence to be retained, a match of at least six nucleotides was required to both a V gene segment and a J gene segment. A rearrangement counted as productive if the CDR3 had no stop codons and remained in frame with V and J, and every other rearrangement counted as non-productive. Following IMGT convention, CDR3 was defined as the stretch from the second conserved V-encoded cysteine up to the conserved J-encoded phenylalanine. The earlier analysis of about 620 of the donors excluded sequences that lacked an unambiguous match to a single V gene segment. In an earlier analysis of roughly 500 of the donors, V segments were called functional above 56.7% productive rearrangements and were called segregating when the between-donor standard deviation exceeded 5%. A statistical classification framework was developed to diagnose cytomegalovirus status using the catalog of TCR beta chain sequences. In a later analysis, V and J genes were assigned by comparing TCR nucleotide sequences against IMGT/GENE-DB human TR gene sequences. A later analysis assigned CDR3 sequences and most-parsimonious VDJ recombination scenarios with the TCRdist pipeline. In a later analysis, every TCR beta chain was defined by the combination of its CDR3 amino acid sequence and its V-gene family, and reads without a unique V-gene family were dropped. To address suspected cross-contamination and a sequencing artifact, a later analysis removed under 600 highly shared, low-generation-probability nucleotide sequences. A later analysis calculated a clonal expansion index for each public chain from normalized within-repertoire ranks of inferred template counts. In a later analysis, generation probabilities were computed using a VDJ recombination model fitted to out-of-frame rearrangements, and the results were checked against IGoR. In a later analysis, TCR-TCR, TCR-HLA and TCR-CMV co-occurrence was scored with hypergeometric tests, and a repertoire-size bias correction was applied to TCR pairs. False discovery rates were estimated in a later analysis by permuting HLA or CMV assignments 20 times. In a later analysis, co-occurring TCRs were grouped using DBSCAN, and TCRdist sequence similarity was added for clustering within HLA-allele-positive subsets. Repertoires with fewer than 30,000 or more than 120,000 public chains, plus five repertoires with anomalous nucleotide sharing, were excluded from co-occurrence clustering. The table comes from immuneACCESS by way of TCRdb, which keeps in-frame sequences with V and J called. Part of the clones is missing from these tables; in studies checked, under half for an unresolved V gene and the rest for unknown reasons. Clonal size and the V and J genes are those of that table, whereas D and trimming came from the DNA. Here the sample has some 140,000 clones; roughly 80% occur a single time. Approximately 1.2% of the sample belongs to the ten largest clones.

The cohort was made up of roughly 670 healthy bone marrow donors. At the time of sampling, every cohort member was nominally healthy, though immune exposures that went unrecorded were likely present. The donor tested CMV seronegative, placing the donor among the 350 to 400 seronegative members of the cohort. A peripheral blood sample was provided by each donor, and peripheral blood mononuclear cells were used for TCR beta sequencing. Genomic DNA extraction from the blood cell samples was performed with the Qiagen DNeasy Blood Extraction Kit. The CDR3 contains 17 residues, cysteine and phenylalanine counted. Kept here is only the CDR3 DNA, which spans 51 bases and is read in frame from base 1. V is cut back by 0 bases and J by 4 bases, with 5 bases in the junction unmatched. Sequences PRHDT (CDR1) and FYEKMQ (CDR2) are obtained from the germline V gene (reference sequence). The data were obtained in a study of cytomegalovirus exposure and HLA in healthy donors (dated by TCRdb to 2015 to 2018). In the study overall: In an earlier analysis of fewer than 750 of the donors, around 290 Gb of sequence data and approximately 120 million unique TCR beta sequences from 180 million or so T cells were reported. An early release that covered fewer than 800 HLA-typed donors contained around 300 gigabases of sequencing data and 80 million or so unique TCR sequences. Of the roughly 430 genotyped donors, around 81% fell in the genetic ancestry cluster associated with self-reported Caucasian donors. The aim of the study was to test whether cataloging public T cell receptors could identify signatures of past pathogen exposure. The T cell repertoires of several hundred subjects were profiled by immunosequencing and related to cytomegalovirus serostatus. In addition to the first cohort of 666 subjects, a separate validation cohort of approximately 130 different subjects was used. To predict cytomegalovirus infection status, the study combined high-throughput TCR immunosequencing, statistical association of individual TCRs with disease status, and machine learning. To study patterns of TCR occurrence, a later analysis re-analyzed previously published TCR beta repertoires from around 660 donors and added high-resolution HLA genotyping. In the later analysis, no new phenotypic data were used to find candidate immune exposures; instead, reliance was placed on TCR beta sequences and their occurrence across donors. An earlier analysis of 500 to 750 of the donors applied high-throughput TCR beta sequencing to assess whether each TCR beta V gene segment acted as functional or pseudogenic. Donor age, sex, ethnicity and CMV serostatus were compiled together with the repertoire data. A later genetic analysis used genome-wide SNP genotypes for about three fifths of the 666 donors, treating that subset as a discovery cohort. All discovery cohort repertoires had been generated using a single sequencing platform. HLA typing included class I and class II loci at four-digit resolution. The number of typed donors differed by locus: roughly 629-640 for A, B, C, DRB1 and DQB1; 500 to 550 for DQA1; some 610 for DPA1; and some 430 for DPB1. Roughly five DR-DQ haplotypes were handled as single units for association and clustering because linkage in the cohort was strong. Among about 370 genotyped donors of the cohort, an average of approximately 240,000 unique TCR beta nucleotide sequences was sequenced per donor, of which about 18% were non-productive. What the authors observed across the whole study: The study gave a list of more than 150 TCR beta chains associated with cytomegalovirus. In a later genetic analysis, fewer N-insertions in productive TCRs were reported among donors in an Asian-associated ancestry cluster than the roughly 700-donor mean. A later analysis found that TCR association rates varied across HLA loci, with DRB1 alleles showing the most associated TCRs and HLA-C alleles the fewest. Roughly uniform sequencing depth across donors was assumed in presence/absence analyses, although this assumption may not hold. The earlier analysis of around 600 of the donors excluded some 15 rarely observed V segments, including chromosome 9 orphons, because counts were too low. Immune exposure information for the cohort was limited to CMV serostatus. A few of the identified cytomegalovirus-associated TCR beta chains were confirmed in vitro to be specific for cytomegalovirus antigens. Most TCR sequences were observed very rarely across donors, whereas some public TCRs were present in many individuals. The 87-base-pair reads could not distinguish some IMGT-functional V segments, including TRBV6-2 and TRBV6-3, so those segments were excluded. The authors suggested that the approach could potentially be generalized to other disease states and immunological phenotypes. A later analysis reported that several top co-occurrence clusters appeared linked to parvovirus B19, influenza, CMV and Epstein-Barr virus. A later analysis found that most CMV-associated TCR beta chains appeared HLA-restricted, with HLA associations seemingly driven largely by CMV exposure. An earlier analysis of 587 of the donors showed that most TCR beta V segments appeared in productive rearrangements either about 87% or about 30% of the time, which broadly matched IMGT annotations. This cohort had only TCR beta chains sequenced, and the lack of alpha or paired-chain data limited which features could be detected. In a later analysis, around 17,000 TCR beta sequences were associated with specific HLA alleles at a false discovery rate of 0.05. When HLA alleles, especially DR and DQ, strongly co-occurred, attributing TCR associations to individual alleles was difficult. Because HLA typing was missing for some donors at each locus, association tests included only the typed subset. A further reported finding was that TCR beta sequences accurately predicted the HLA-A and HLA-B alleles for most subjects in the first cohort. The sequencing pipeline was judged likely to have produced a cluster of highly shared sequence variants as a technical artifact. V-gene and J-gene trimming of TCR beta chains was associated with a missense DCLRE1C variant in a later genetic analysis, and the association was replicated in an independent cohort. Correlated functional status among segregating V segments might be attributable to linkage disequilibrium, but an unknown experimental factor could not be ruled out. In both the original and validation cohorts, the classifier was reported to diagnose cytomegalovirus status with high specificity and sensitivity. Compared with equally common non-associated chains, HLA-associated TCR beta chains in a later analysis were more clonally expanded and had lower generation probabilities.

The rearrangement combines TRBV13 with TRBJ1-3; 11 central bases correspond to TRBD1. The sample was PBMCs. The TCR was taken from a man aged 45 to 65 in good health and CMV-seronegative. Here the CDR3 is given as CASSLGDRGRRGNTIYF. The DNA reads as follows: TGTGCCAGCAGCTTAGGGGACAGGGGGCGACGGGGAAACACCATATATTTT.